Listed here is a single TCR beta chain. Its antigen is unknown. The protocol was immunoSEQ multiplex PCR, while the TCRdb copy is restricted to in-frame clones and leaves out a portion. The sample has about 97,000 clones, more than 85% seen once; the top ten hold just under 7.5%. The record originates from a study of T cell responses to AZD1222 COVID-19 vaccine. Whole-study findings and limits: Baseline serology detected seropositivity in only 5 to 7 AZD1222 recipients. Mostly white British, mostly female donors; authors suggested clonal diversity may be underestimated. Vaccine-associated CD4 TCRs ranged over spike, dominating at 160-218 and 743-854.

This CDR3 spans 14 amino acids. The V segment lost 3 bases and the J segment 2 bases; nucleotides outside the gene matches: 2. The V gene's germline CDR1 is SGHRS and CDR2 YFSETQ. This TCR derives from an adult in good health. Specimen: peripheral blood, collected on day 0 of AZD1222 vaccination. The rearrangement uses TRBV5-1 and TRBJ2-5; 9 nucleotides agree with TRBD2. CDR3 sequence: CASSWAGGQETQYF. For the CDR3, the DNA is TGCGCCAGCAGCTGGGCGGGGGGGCAAGAGACCCAGTACTTC.